The source of this TCR beta chain is a study of cytomegalovirus exposure and HLA in healthy donors. The CDR3 length is 12 residues. The V gene's germline CDR1 is LNHDA and CDR2 SQIVND (reference sequence). With 7 bases removed from V and 5 bases from J, the gap between germline ends came to 11 bases. This clone was found a few times. PCR involved 60 Vbeta and 13 Jbeta primers. Assay: immunoSEQ multiplex PCR; the TCRdb copy retains only in-frame clones and omits some. In the table there are over 200,000 clones, about 80% of which are singletons. The origin of this receptor is a woman aged 60-75 years in good health and CMV-seropositive. The specimen was PBMCs. V gene TRBV19 combines with J gene TRBJ1-1, with D perhaps TRBD1 (5 bases). CDR3 in amino acids: CASTPRGTEAFF. CDR3 sequence (DNA): TGTGCCAGTACCCCTCGGGGGACTGAAGCTTTCTTT.